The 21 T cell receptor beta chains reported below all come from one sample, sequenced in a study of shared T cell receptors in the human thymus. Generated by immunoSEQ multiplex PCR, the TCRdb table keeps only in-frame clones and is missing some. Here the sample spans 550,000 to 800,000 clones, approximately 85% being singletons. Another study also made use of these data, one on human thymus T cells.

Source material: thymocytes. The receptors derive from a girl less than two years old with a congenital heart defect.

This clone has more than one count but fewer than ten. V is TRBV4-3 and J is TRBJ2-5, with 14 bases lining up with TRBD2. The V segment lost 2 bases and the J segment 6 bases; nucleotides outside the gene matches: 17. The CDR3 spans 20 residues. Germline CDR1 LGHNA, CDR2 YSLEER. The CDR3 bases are TGCGCCAGCAGCCAATCGTGGGGGACTAGCGGGGGTGAGGGAGGAAAGACCCAGTACTTC. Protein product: CASSQSWGTSGGEGGKTQYF.

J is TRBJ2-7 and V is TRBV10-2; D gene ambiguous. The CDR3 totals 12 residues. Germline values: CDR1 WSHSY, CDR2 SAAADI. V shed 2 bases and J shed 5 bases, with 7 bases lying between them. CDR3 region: CASSEEKHEQYF. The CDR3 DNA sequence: TGCGCCAGCAGTGAGGAGAAGCACGAGCAGTACTTC.

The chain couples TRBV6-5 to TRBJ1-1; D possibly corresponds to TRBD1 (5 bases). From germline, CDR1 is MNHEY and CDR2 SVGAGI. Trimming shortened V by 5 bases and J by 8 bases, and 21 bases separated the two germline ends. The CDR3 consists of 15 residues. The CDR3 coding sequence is TGTGCCAGCAGTCACCCCCCAGGGCGCGCAGAAGAAGCTTTCTTT. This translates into CASSHPPGRAEEAFF.

The CDR3 region has the DNA TGTGCCAGCAGCCCTCATCTACGACTAGCTCAGTTCTTC. Protein: CASSPHLRLAQFF. This chain connects TRBV11-2 to TRBJ2-1; 7 bases line up with TRBD2. J lost 13 bases, V lost 5 bases, and 11 bases had no gene match. The CDR3 has 13 amino acids. From germline, CDR1 is SGHAT and CDR2 FQNNGV.

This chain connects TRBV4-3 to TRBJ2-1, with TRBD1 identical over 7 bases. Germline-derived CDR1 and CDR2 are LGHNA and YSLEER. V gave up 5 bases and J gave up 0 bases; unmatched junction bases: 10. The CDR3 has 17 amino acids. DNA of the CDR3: TGCGCCAGCAGCTCTGGGACAGCATTTATCTCCTACAATGAGCAGTTCTTC. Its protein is CASSSGTAFISYNEQFF.

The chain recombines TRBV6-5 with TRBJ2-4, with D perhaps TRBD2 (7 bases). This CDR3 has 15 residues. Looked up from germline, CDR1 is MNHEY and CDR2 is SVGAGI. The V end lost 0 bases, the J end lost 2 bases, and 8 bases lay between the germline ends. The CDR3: CASSYSRGPKNIQYF. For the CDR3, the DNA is TGTGCCAGCAGTTACTCGCGGGGGCCCAAAAACATTCAGTACTTC.

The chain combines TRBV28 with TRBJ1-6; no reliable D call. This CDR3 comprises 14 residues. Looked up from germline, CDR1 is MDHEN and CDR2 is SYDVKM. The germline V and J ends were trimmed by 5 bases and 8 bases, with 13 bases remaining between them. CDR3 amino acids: CASSPSRGYSPLHF. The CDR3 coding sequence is TGTGCCAGCAGTCCAAGTCGCGGCTATTCACCCCTCCACTTT.

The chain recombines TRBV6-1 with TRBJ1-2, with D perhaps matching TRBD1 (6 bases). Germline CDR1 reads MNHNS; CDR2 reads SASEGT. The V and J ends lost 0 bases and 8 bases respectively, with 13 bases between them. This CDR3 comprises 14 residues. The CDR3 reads CASSEAHRDGGYTF. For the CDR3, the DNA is TGTGCCAGCAGTGAAGCGCACAGGGATGGCGGCTACACCTTC.

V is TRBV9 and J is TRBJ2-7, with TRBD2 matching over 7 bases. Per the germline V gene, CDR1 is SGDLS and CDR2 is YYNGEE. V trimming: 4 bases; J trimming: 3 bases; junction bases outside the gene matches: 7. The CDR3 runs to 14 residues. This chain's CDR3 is CASSLSGPSYEQYF. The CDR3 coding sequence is TGTGCCAGCAGCCTTAGCGGGCCCAGCTACGAGCAGTACTTC.

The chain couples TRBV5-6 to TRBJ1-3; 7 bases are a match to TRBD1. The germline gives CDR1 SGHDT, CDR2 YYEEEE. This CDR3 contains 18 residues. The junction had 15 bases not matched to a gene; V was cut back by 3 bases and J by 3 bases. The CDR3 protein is CASSSHYAQGRHGNTIYF. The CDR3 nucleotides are TGTGCCAGCAGCTCTCACTACGCACAGGGGAGGCATGGAAACACCATATATTTT. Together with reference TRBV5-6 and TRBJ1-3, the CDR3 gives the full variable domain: DAGVTQSPTHLIKTRGQQVTLRCSPKSGHDTVSWYQQALGQGPQFIFQYYEEEERQRGNFPDRFSGHQFPNYSSELNVNALLLGDSALYLCASSSHYAQGRHGNTIYFGEGSWLTVV.

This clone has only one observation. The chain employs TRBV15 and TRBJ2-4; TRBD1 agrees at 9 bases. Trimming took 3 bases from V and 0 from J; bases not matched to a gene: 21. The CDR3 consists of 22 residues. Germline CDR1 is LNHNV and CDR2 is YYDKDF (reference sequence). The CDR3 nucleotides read TGTGCCACCAGCAGTCAAAGCCCGGGACAGGGTGTCCAAAGTTTAGCCAAAAACATTCAGTACTTC. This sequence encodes CATSSQSPGQGVQSLAKNIQYF.

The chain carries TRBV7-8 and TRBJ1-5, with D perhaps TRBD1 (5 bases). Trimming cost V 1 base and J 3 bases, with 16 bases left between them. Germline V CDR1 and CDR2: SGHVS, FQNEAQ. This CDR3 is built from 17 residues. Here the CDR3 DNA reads TGTGCCAGCAGCTTAGGGGTCGGGGGTAGAGACAATCAGCCCCAGCATTTT. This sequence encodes CASSLGVGGRDNQPQHF.

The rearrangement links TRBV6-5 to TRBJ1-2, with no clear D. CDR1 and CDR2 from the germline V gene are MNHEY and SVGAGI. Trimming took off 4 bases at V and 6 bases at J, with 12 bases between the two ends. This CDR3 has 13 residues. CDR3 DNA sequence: TGTGCCAGCAGTTCCCTCGGGTGTGATGGCTACACCTTC. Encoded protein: CASSSLGCDGYTF.

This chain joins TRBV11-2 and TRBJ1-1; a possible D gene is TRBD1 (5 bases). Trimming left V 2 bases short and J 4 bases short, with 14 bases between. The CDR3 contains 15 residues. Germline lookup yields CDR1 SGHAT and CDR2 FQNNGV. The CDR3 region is CASSLSGEGVTEAFF. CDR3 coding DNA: TGTGCCAGCAGCTTATCGGGGGAAGGGGTCACTGAAGCTTTCTTT.

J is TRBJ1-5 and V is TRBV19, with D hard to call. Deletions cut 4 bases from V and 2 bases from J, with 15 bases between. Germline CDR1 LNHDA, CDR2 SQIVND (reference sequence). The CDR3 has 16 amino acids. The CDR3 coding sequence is TGTGCCAGTAGTACCACGGTCCCCCGGGGCAATCAGCCCCAGCATTTT. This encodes CASSTTVPRGNQPQHF. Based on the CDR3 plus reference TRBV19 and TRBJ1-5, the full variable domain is DGGITQSPKYLFRKEGQNVTLSCEQNLNHDAMYWYRQDPGQGLRLIYYSQIVNDFQKGDIAEGYSVSREKKESFPLTVTSAQKNPTAFYLCASSTTVPRGNQPQHFGDGTRLSIL.

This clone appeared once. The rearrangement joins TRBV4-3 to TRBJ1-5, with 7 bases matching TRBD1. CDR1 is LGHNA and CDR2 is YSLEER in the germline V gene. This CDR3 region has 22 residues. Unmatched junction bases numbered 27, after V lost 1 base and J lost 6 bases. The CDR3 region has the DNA TGCGCCAGCAGCCAAGCCCACCGTGACAGGGATCTCCGCAGCCAGAATCTTCAGCCCCAGCATTTT. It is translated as CASSQAHRDRDLRSQNLQPQHF.

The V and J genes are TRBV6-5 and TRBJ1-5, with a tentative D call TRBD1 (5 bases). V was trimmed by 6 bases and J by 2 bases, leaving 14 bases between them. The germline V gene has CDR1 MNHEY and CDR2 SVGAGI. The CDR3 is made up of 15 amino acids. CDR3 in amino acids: CASRRSRVGNQPQHF. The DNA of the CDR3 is TGTGCCAGCAGACGATCCAGGGTAGGCAATCAGCCCCAGCATTTT.

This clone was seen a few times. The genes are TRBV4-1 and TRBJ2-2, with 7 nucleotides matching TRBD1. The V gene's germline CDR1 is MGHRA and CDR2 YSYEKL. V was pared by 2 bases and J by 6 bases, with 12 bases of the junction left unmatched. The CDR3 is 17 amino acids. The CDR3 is CASSQYRGGGYSGELFF. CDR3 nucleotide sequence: TGCGCCAGCAGCCAATACAGGGGTGGGGGCTACTCCGGGGAGCTGTTTTTT.

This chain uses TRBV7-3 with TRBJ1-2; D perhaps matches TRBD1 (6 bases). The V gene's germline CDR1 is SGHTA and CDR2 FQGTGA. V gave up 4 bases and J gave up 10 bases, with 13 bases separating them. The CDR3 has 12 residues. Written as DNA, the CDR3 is TGTGCCAGCAGCTCACCGACAGGCTCCTACACCTTC. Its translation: CASSSPTGSYTF. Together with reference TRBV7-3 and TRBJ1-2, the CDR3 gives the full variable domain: GAGVSQTPSNKVTEKGKYVELRCDPISGHTALYWYRQSLGQGPEFLIYFQGTGAADDSGLPNDRFFAVRPEGSVSTLKIQRTERGDSAVYLCASSSPTGSYTFGSGTRLTVV.

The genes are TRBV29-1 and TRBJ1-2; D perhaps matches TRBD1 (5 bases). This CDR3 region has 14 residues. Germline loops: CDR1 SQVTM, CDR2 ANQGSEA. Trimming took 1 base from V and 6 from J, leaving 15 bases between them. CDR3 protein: CSVEASGGVDGYTF. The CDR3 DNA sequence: TGCAGCGTTGAAGCGAGTGGAGGGGTTGATGGCTACACCTTC.

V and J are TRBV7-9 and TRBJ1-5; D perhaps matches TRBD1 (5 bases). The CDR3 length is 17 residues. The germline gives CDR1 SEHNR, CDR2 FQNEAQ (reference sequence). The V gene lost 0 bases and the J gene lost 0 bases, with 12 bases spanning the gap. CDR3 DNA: TGTGCCAGCAGCTTAGCTCCGGGGGAAGATAGCAATCAGCCCCAGCATTTT. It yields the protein CASSLAPGEDSNQPQHF.